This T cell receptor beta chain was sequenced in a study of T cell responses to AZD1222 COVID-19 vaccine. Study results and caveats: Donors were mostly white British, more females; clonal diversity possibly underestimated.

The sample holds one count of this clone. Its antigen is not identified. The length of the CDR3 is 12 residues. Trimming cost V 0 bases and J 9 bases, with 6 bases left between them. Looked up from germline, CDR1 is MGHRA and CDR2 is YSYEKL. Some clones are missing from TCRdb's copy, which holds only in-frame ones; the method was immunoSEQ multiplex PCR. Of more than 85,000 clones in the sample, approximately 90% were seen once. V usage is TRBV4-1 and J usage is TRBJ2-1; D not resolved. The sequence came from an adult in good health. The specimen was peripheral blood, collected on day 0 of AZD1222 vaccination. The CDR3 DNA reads TGCGCCAGCAGCCAAGAGAAAGGTGAGCAGTTCTTC. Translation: CASSQEKGEQFF.